The clone carrying this T cell receptor beta chain was seen only once. The antigen remains unidentified. There are 17 residues in the CDR3. V was clipped by 4 bases and J by 0 bases; unmatched bases: 8. Looked up from germline, CDR1 is SGHRS and CDR2 is YFSETQ. Assay: immunoSEQ multiplex PCR; the TCRdb copy retains only in-frame clones and omits some. The sample shows approximately 2,000,000 clones, 92% of them seen only once. The data belong to a study of shared clonotypes between healthy human individuals. Everyone who donated was a Caucasian adult who lived in Nashville, Tennessee. General study findings and limits: Larger estimated richness was generally seen in naive subsets than in memory subsets.

This receptor was identified in a man in his late teens or twenties in good health. Some clones in this sample may be carry-over from other donors' samples. The chain employs TRBV5-1 and TRBJ1-3, with 9 nucleotides matching TRBD1. The sequenced sample was naive CD4+ T cells from PBMCs. As for subset: CD45RA+ positively selected. CDR3 DNA sequence: TGCGCCAGCAGCCCCCGGACAGGGGCTTACTCTGGAAACACCATATATTTT. This codes for CASSPRTGAYSGNTIYF. Full variable domain (rest looked up from reference TRBV5-1 and TRBJ1-3): KAGVTQTPRYLIKTRGQQVTLSCSPISGHRSVSWYQQTPGQGLQFLFEYFSETQRNKGNFPGRFSGRQFSNSRSEMNVSTLELGDSALYLCASSPRTGAYSGNTIYFGEGSWLTVV.